A selection of T cell receptor beta chains follows, all from one sample in a study of blood T cell repertoires in COVID-19. The protocol was immunoSEQ multiplex PCR, while the TCRdb copy is restricted to in-frame clones and leaves out a portion. The sample holds a few hundred thousand clones, 88% seen once. The sequenced material came from PBMCs or T cells enriched from blood (not recorded which). The receptors here all came from a woman younger than 45 who had been exposed to COVID-19. Each CDR3 is given with its conserved first and last residue. A D gene is named only where the DNA matches it firmly. Where a row states a size, it is once, few, many or the class of an expanded clone; other rows omit it.

>TRBJ1-2|once|TRBV19|-
TGTGCCAGTAGATATGATTCGAGCGAGAACTATGGCTACACCTTC
CASRYDSSENYGYTF
>TRBJ1-2|-|TRBV6-4|-
TGTGCCAGCAGGGCGGGTCCTCATCATGGCTACACCTTC
CASRAGPHHGYTF
>TRBJ2-7|many|TRBV29-1|-
TGCAGCGCCCGAGGGGGGGATATTGGCGAGCAGTACTTC
CSARGGDIGEQYF
>TRBJ2-4|-|TRBV10-3|TRBD2
TGTGCCATCAGTGAAAGGGGAGGGGAAACGGGAAACATTCAGTACTTC
CAISERGGETGNIQYF
>TRBJ1-2|few|TRBV28|-
TGTGCCAGCACCACCGGGCAGGGAAGTGGCTACACCTTC
CASTTGQGSGYTF
>TRBJ2-2|-|TRBV28|-
TGTGCCAGCAGTTTGCAGGGGCCAACCGGGGAGCTGTTTTTT
CASSLQGPTGELFF
>TRBJ1-1|-|TRBV19|-
TGTGCCAGTAGTATCTTAACAGCCAACACTGAAGCTTTCTTT
CASSILTANTEAFF
>TRBJ1-1|-|TRBV7-9|TRBD1
TGTGCCAGCAGCTTTATAACAGGGGGCTCTGGCACTGAAGCTTTCTTT
CASSFITGGSGTEAFF
>TRBJ2-1|-|TRBV3-1/TRBV3-2|-
TGTGCCAGCAGCCAAGGGCTAGGGGATGAGCAGTTCTTC
CASSQGLGDEQFF
>TRBJ1-6|-|TRBV6-1|TRBD1
TGTGCCAGCAGTGAAACCGGGACAGGGGGTTCACCCCTCCACTTT
CASSETGTGGSPLHF
>TRBJ1-4|-|TRBV28|-
TGTGCCAGCAGGTCGGTCGAGCGGGCGGAGGAAAAACTGTTTTTT
CASRSVERAEEKLFF
>TRBJ2-1|-|TRBV10-1|TRBD1
TGCGCCAGCAGTCCGGGACAGGGGCGAGATGAGCAGTTCTTC
CASSPGQGRDEQFF
>TRBJ1-1|-|TRBV4-1|TRBD1
TGCGCCAGCAGCCACATCGACAGGGGGCGAAAAACTGAAGCTTTCTTT
CASSHIDRGRKTEAFF
>TRBJ1-5|-|TRBV10-2|TRBD1
TGCGCCAGCAGTGAGAGAGGGGGCTGGAATCAGCCCCAGCATTTT
CASSERGGWNQPQHF
>TRBJ2-5|-|TRBV19|-
TGTGCCAGTAGTATAGATCTCACAGGGTTGACCGAGACCCAGTACTTC
CASSIDLTGLTETQYF
>TRBJ1-5|-|TRBV7-9|TRBD1
TGTGCCAGCAGCCCCGGACAGGGTAGGCCCAATCAGCCCCAGCATTTT
CASSPGQGRPNQPQHF
>TRBJ2-7|-|TRBV2|TRBD2
TGTGCCAGCAGTGAAGGGCTAGCGCGGGGGAACGAGCAGTACTTC
CASSEGLARGNEQYF
>TRBJ1-1|-|TRBV27|-
TGTGCCAGCAGTCCAGGGGTTGTGGCTGAAGCTTTCTTT
CASSPGVVAEAFF
>TRBJ2-1|once|TRBV4-1|TRBD1
TGCGCCAGCAGCCAGGCCGACAGGGACAATGAGCAGTTCTTC
CASSQADRDNEQFF
>TRBJ2-7|-|TRBV28|-
TGTGCCACCACTAGTGAATCCGAGCAGTACTTC
CATTSESEQYF
>TRBJ1-2|few|TRBV21-1|-
TGTGCCAGCAGCATTCCGGTTCTGACAGGTAACTATGGCTACACCTTC
CASSIPVLTGNYGYTF
>TRBJ2-7|few|TRBV3-1/TRBV3-2|-
TGTGCCAGCAGCCAAGACGACTCAGCCGCCTACGAGCAGTACTTC
CASSQDDSAAYEQYF
>TRBJ1-3|-|TRBV19|TRBD1
TGTGCCAGTACCAGGGGACAGGAGAAAGGAAACACCATATATTTT
CASTRGQEKGNTIYF
>TRBJ1-3|-|TRBV3-1/TRBV3-2|TRBD1
TGTGCCAGCAGCCAAAGGGACAGGGAGGGCACCATATATTTT
CASSQRDREGTIYF
>TRBJ1-1|-|TRBV6-1|-
TGTGCCAGCAGTGACCACCTTGGGGGGGTGGACACTGAAGCTTTCTTT
CASSDHLGGVDTEAFF
>TRBJ1-2|-|TRBV30|-
TGTGCCTGGAGTGTCGGGGGGTGGGATGGCTACACCTTC
CAWSVGGWDGYTF
>TRBJ1-6|-|TRBV18|-
TGTGCCAGCTCACCACCGGGGCTTCTCCTCCACTTT
CASSPPGLLLHF
>TRBJ1-3|few|TRBV7-2|-
TGTGCCAGCAGCCTCACCGGGGGGTATGCTGGAAACACCATATATTTT
CASSLTGGYAGNTIYF